This TCR beta chain was identified in a study of post-analysis software for immune sequencing data. Findings of the study overall: TRBV5-6, TRBV5-1 and TRBV20-1 were among five TRBV segments more frequent in patients than controls. By F measure, strong co-clustering occurred among samples prepared in the same batch.

V was shortened by 0 bases and J by 4 bases, with 13 bases between the two germline ends. CDR1 and CDR2 (germline): SGHDN, FVKESK. The CDR3 is 16 residues long. Only a few counts were recorded for this clonotype. Antigen: not known. Unique molecular identifiers were present in the TCR beta cDNA libraries. TCRdb recomputed calls from the PCR reads with MiXCR, one row per CDR3 protein. The sample comprises around 500,000 distinct CDR3 sequences, roughly 34% of which are singletons, and 5% to 6% rests with the top ten. The origin of this receptor is a girl under 18 with multiple sclerosis. Source material: blood. The gene calls are TRBV14 and TRBJ2-1; tentatively, D is TRBD1 or TRBD2 (6 bases each). The CDR3 here is CASSQEWGAMYNEQFF. The CDR3 DNA reads TGTGCCAGCAGCCAAGAATGGGGGGCTATGTACAATGAGCAGTTCTTC.